The 27 T cell receptor beta chains in this list originate from one sample, sequenced in a study of CD8 T cells in Susac syndrome. Random hexamers were used to reverse transcribe about 0.5 to 1 ug of RNA. TCRdb passed the immunoSEQ multiplex PCR reads through MiXCR, listing each CDR3 protein once. The sample shows 200,000 to 300,000 distinct CDR3 sequences, 95% to 97% of them seen only once. Sequencing input: CD4+ T cells from PBMCs. The receptors were gathered from a human donor with Susac syndrome.

The J gene is TRBJ1-3, the V gene TRBV9; D not certain. Trimming took 4 bases from V and 8 from J, leaving 16 bases between them. This CDR3 comprises 14 residues. Germline V gene lookup returns CDR1 SGDLS and CDR2 YYNGEE. The CDR3 is CASSPSLSTDTIYF. CDR3 DNA: TGTGCCAGCAGCCCTTCTTTATCGACCGACACCATATATTTT.

J is TRBJ2-7 and V is TRBV12-5, with TRBD2 as a possible D gene (5 bases). V lost 5 bases to trimming and J lost 4 bases, with 18 bases between them. The germline CDR1 and CDR2 sequences are LGHNT and FRNRAP. CDR3 length: 15 amino acids. CDR3 loop: CASGTHLKRHYEQYF. The DNA for the CDR3 is TGTGCTAGTGGTACCCACCTTAAGCGGCATTACGAGCAGTACTTC.

This chain connects TRBV29-1 to TRBJ1-1; maybe TRBD1 (5 bases). The germline CDR1 and CDR2 sequences are SQVTM and ANQGSEA. CDR3 length: 12 amino acids. The V end lost 7 bases, the J end lost 1 base, and 10 bases lay between the germline ends. CDR3 in amino acids: CSGHTGNTEAFF. In nucleotides, the CDR3 is TGCAGCGGACATACAGGGAACACTGAAGCTTTCTTT.

The chain links TRBV12-3 or TRBV12-4 to TRBJ2-7; 8 positions agree with TRBD1. The length of the CDR3 is 15 residues. The V and J ends lost 6 bases and 2 bases, in that order; junction bases with no gene match: 9. CDR3 sequence (DNA): TGTGCCAGCAGGGCCGGACAGGGATTAACCTACGAGCAGTACTTC. Protein sequence: CASRAGQGLTYEQYF.

The chain is built from TRBV4-2 and TRBJ2-5; D is unclear. V lost 4 bases to trimming and J lost 5 bases, with 8 bases between them. Germline V lookup: CDR1 LGHNA, CDR2 YNFKEQ. The CDR3 length is 12 residues. The CDR3 reads CASSRHRETQYF. The CDR3 region has the DNA TGTGCCAGCAGCCGTCATCGGGAGACCCAGTACTTC.

The chain has TRBV6-4 and TRBJ2-1; 9 bases agree with TRBD2. V trimming: 2 bases; J trimming: 0 bases; junction bases outside the gene matches: 2. Looked up from germline, CDR1 is MRHNA and CDR2 is SNTAGT. This CDR3 has 16 amino acids. CDR3 DNA: TGTGCCAGCAGTGACAGACTAGCGGCCTCCTACAATGAGCAGTTCTTC. Residues: CASSDRLAASYNEQFF.

The J gene is TRBJ2-1, the V gene TRBV20-1; D gene uncertain. This CDR3 has 13 residues. Germline assignment: CDR1 DFQATT and CDR2 SNEGSKA (reference sequence). V lost 2 bases, J lost 4 bases, and 9 bases lay in between. CDR3 residues: CSARFDRYNEQFF. DNA of the CDR3: TGCAGTGCTAGATTCGATCGATACAATGAGCAGTTCTTC.

The chain combines TRBV5-6 with TRBJ1-2, with D hard to call. The germline V gene encodes CDR1 SGHDT and CDR2 YYEEEE. The CDR3 is 12 amino acids. Trimming took 7 bases from V and 4 from J, leaving 11 bases between them. For the CDR3, the DNA is TGTGCCAGCGCGGACGGCGTCTATGGCTACACCTTC. It codes for CASADGVYGYTF.

The chain carries TRBV18 and TRBJ1-2; D remains ambiguous. CDR3 length: 15 residues. Per the germline V gene, CDR1 is KGHSH and CDR2 is LQKENI. V lost 2 bases and J 6 bases, leaving 16 bases between the germline ends. CDR3 bases: TGTGCCAGCTCACCAAGGTCCGATGGGGAGGATGGCTACACCTTC. Translation gives CASSPRSDGEDGYTF.

J is TRBJ1-5 and V is TRBV27; TRBD1 is a possible D gene (6 bases). This CDR3 has 15 amino acids. Germline V gene lookup returns CDR1 MNHEY and CDR2 SMNVEV (reference sequence). V was pared by 6 bases and J by 1 base, with 13 bases between. In nucleotides, the CDR3 is TGTGCCAGCAGCCTCGGACAGTACAGCAATCAGCCCCAGCATTTT. Amino acid sequence: CASSLGQYSNQPQHF.

The chain employs TRBV18 and TRBJ2-3; possible D gene TRBD2, 8 bases. The CDR3 is made up of 16 amino acids. The germline gives CDR1 KGHSH, CDR2 LQKENI. V was cut by 5 bases and J by 6 bases, with 21 bases left in between. The CDR3 region has the DNA TGTGCCAGCTCATACACTAGCGGAGGGGGCGCGGATACGCAGTATTTT. The encoded protein is CASSYTSGGGADTQYF.

V usage is TRBV6-1 and J usage is TRBJ2-4; D possibly corresponds to TRBD1 (5 bases). CDR3 length: 16 residues. The germline gives CDR1 MNHNS, CDR2 SASEGT. V dropped 5 bases and J dropped 0 bases, with 14 bases sitting between them. The CDR3 loop reads CASSPPRTLAKNIQYF. In DNA form, the CDR3 reads TGTGCCAGCAGTCCCCCCCGGACACTAGCCAAAAACATTCAGTACTTC.

The chain uses TRBV18 and TRBJ2-7; D is perhaps TRBD2 (5 bases). Germline loops: CDR1 KGHSH, CDR2 LQKENI. The CDR3 extends over 13 amino acids. V dropped 3 bases and J dropped 6 bases, with 12 bases sitting between them. The chain's CDR3 is CASSPWGALEQYF. CDR3 coding DNA: TGTGCCAGCTCACCGTGGGGAGCCCTCGAGCAGTACTTC.

DNA for the CDR3: TGTGCCAGCAGCACGGCCGGGACTAGCCACGAGACCCAGTACTTC. This sequence encodes CASSTAGTSHETQYF. This chain uses TRBV7-2 with TRBJ2-5; TRBD2 matches at 9 bases. V gave up 5 bases and J gave up 5 bases; unmatched junction bases: 9. CDR1 is SGHTA, CDR2 FQGNSA, per germline. The CDR3 sequence is 15 residues long. Full variable domain (outside the CDR3, taken from reference TRBV7-2 and TRBJ2-5): GAGVSQSPSNKVTEKGKDVELRCDPISGHTALYWYRQSLGQGLEFLIYFQGNSAPDKSGLPSDRFSAERTGGSVSTLTIQRTQQEDSAVYLCASSTAGTSHETQYFGPGTRLLVL.

V and J are TRBV29-1 and TRBJ2-7; a weak D match, TRBD2 (5 bases). The CDR3 sequence is 13 residues long. Per the germline V gene, CDR1 is SQVTM and CDR2 is ANQGSEA. Trimming took 4 bases from V and 0 from J, leaving 10 bases between them. The DNA for the CDR3 is TGCAGCGTTGGGCGGGCTGGCTCCTACGAGCAGTACTTC. This translates into CSVGRAGSYEQYF.

This chain connects TRBV14 to TRBJ2-3; weak D call: TRBD2 (6 bases). V was trimmed by 7 bases and J by 0 bases, leaving 11 bases between them. This CDR3 comprises 14 residues. Germline values: CDR1 SGHDN, CDR2 FVKESK. The CDR3 protein is CASKMSGSTDTQYF. CDR3 DNA: TGTGCCAGCAAGATGAGCGGGAGCACAGATACGCAGTATTTT. The whole variable domain, filled in from reference TRBV14 and TRBJ2-3, reads EAGVTQFPSHSVIEKGQTVTLRCDPISGHDNLYWYRRVMGKEIKFLLHFVKESKQDESGMPNNRFLAERTGGTYSTLKVQPAELEDSGVYFCASKMSGSTDTQYFGPGTRLTVL.

DNA of the CDR3: TGCAGTGCTAGAGACAGGCCTAACTATGGCTACACCTTC. It translates to CSARDRPNYGYTF. V gene TRBV20-1 combines with J gene TRBJ1-2; no reliable D call. This CDR3 is 13 amino acids long. CDR1 is DFQATT and CDR2 is SNEGSKA in the germline V gene (reference sequence). Trimming removed 0 bases at V and 0 bases at J, with 5 bases between.

CDR3 region: CATIGGWNSGANVLTF. The CDR3 DNA follows: TGTGCCACCATCGGGGGGTGGAATTCTGGGGCCAACGTCCTGACTTTC. The chain joins TRBV15 to TRBJ2-6; TRBD2 matches at 7 bases. The CDR3 runs 16 residues. J was trimmed by 1 base and V by 7 bases; bases with no gene match: 7. Germline V gene lookup returns CDR1 LNHNV and CDR2 YYDKDF (reference sequence).

The rearrangement links TRBV7-3 to TRBJ1-1; D might be TRBD1 (6 bases). V was shortened by 5 bases and J by 1 base, with 8 bases between the two germline ends. Germline-derived CDR1 and CDR2 are SGHTA and FQGTGA. The CDR3 extends over 13 amino acids. CDR3 amino acids: CASSKDRNTEAFF. DNA of the CDR3: TGTGCCAGCAGCAAGGACAGGAACACTGAAGCTTTCTTT.

The chain recombines TRBV3-1 with TRBJ1-2; no clear D gene. There are 17 residues in the CDR3. Germline CDR1 and CDR2: LGHDT and YNNKEL (reference sequence). Trimming removed 4 bases from V and 8 bases from J, with 26 bases in between. CDR3: CASSPPWLWPSWTGYTF. CDR3 bases: TGTGCCAGCAGCCCTCCATGGCTGTGGCCTTCCTGGACCGGCTACACCTTC.

The chain uses TRBV18 and TRBJ1-2, with D perhaps matching TRBD1 (6 bases). Trimming removed 5 bases from V and 8 bases from J, with 21 bases in between. Germline V lookup: CDR1 KGHSH, CDR2 LQKENI. The CDR3 loop spans 15 amino acids. CDR3 loop: CASSSQTGTLGGYTF. The CDR3 DNA sequence: TGTGCCAGCTCATCCCAGACAGGCACCTTGGGGGGCTACACCTTC.

V usage is TRBV2 and J usage is TRBJ2-5; D gene unclear. The CDR3 spans 15 residues. In germline, CDR1 is SNHLY, CDR2 FYNNEI. V was shortened by 1 base and J by 2 bases, with 11 bases between the two germline ends. The CDR3 loop is CASSEGQPAQETQYF. Written as DNA, the CDR3 is TGTGCCAGCAGTGAAGGGCAGCCAGCTCAAGAGACCCAGTACTTC.

The count of this clonotype is one. CDR3 bases: TGTGCCAGCAGCTTTTCGAGCGGAACAGATACGCAGTATTTT. Residues: CASSFSSGTDTQYF. J is TRBJ2-3 and V is TRBV7-3, with D possibly being TRBD2 (5 bases). Trimming took 3 bases from V and 3 from J, leaving 10 bases between them. Germline assignment: CDR1 SGHTA and CDR2 FQGTGA. The CDR3 consists of 14 residues.

The chain has TRBV3-1 and TRBJ2-5; D is ambiguous. This CDR3 spans 14 amino acids. V shed 1 base and J shed 0 bases, with 6 bases lying between them. Per the germline V gene, CDR1 is LGHDT and CDR2 is YNNKEL (reference sequence). CDR3 sequence (DNA): TGTGCCAGCAGCCAAGGGACCTACCAAGAGACCCAGTACTTC. This encodes CASSQGTYQETQYF.

The chain employs TRBV19 and TRBJ2-1; D is perhaps TRBD2 (5 bases). Deletions cut 10 bases from V and 6 bases from J, with 19 bases between. The CDR3 totals 14 residues. Per germline, CDR1 LNHDA and CDR2 SQIVND (reference sequence). CDR3 sequence: CAISPGSWANEQFF. The CDR3 DNA sequence: TGTGCCATCTCCCCGGGGTCTTGGGCCAATGAGCAGTTCTTC.

V and J are TRBV5-1 and TRBJ2-5; D is undetermined. This CDR3 has 13 residues. V gave up 0 bases and J gave up 4 bases, with 7 bases separating them. Germline V gene sequence: CDR1 SGHRS, CDR2 YFSETQ. The CDR3 nucleotides are TGCGCCAGCAGCTTGGCACAGATAGAGACCCAGTACTTC. This translates into CASSLAQIETQYF.

The genes are TRBV23-1 and TRBJ2-3; weak D call: TRBD1 (6 bases). TRBV23-1 is an ORF, with its function uncertain. The CDR3 spans 16 residues. V lost 0 bases and J lost 1, with 11 bases in between. In DNA, the CDR3 is TGCGCCAGCAGTCAATCGGGGGACACCTGCACAGATACGCAGTATTTT. Translated: CASSQSGDTCTDTQYF.